Presented here are 6 T cell receptor beta chains from one specimen sequenced in a study of follicular helper T cells after annual influenza vaccination. The assay was immunoSEQ multiplex PCR, and TCRdb's table has in-frame clones only and misses some. Of 9,000 to 13,000 clones in the sample, approximately 79% were seen once. Sequencing was performed on CXCR5- memory CD4+ T cells sorted from blood, taken 6 weeks after influenza vaccination. The receptors here all came from an adult who received the influenza vaccine.

The chain has TRBV28 and TRBJ1-5, with 7 bases that match TRBD1. Germline values: CDR1 MDHEN, CDR2 SYDVKM. With 1 base clipped from V and 4 bases from J, the junction kept 4 bases outside the gene matches. The CDR3 loop spans 15 amino acids. DNA of the CDR3: TGTGCCAGCAGTTTATCGGGACAGCGAAATCAGCCCCAGCATTTT. Its protein product is CASSLSGQRNQPQHF.

This clone was seen a handful of times. This sequence joins TRBV2 and TRBJ1-2; D might be TRBD1 (5 bases). The germline V gene has CDR1 SNHLY and CDR2 FYNNEI. CDR3 length: 14 amino acids. V was pared by 10 bases and J by 1 base, with 16 bases between. CDR3 nucleotides: TGTGCCACCCCACCGGGGAGGGGTAACTATGGCTACACCTTC. Its protein product is CATPPGRGNYGYTF.

This clone turned up a few times. The chain employs TRBV2 and TRBJ1-6; TRBD1 might be the D (5 bases). The CDR3 totals 15 residues. The ends were cut back, 6 bases at V and 8 bases at J, with 17 bases in the middle. Germline V gene lookup returns CDR1 SNHLY and CDR2 FYNNEI. The CDR3 coding sequence is TGTGCCAGCAGACCCCTCCGAGGGGACGATTCACCCCTCCACTTT. This encodes CASRPLRGDDSPLHF.

The chain couples TRBV9 to TRBJ2-1, with 10 bases fitting TRBD2. J gave up 6 bases and V 6 bases, and 6 bases lay outside the gene matches. The CDR3 extends over 14 amino acids. Per germline, CDR1 SGDLS and CDR2 YYNGEE. The CDR3 protein is CASTPLAGTNEQFF. CDR3 coding DNA: TGTGCCAGCACCCCACTAGCGGGGACCAATGAGCAGTTCTTC.

The rearrangement joins TRBV11-3 to TRBJ2-3; a weak D match, TRBD2 (6 bases). This CDR3 is built from 15 residues. CDR1 SGHNT and CDR2 YENEEA come from the germline V gene. V was pared by 3 bases and J by 5 bases, with 15 bases between. For the CDR3, the DNA is TGTGCCAGCAGCTTCCGGGGACTTGGAGGAGATACGCAGTATTTT. It specifies CASSFRGLGGDTQYF.

Regarding this clone: This sample includes further DNA sequences coding for the same CDR3. V is TRBV7-2 and J is TRBJ1-2; TRBD1 agrees at 12 bases. With 2 bases clipped from V and 8 bases from J, the junction kept 9 bases outside the gene matches. Looked up from germline, CDR1 is SGHTA and CDR2 is FQGNSA. CDR3 length: 16 amino acids. This CDR3 is CASSLRGRDRGLGYTF. CDR3 bases: TGTGCCAGCAGCTTAAGGGGGCGGGACAGGGGGCTCGGCTACACCTTC.